This T cell receptor (beta chain) came from a study of tumour-infiltrating T cells in Burkitt lymphoma. In the study overall: Overall and progression-free survival were predicted by productive clonality.

This clone was observed a single time. The assay was immunoSEQ multiplex PCR, and TCRdb's table has in-frame clones only and misses some. The sample holds around 7,400 clones; 73% are singletons and the top ten take roughly 37%. Germline-derived CDR1 and CDR2 are SGHTA and FQGNSA. The CDR3 consists of 14 residues. V lost 5 bases and J lost 4, with 14 bases in between. The chain links TRBV7-2 to TRBJ1-2; D ambiguous. The sample was tumor tissue. This sequence originates from a human donor with diffuse large B-cell lymphoma. CDR3 nucleotides: TGTGCCAGCAGCCGCACGAAGGACGGCTATGGCTACACCTTC. It yields the protein CASSRTKDGYGYTF.